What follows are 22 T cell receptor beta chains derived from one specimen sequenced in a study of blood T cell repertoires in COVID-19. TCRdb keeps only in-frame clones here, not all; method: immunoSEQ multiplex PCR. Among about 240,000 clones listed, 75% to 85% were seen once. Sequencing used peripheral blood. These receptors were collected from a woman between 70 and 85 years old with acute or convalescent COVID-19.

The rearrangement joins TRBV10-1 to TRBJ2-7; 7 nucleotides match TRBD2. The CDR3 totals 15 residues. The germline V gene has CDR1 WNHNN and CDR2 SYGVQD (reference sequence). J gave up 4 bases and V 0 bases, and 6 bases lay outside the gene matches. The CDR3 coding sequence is TGCGCCAGCAGTGAGTCGACGGGGGGAAGGTACGAGCAGTACTTC. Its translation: CASSESTGGRYEQYF.

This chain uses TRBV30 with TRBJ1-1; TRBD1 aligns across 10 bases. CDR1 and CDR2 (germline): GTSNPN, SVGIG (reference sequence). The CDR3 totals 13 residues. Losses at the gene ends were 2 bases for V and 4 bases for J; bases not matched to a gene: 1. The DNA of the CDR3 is TGTGCCTGGAGTAGGACAGGGGGCACTGAAGCTTTCTTT. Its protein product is CAWSRTGGTEAFF.

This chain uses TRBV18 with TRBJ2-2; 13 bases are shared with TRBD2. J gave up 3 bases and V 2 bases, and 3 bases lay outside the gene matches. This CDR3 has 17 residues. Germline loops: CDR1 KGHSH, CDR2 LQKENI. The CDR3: CASSPIGLAGDTGELFF. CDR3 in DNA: TGTGCCAGCTCACCAATCGGACTAGCGGGGGACACCGGGGAGCTGTTTTTT.

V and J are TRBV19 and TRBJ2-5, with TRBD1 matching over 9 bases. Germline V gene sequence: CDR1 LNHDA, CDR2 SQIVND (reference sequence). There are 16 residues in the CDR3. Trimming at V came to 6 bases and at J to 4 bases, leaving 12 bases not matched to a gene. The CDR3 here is CASSTSNRGRRETQYF. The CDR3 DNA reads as TGTGCCAGTAGCACCTCCAACAGGGGGCGGCGAGAGACCCAGTACTTC.

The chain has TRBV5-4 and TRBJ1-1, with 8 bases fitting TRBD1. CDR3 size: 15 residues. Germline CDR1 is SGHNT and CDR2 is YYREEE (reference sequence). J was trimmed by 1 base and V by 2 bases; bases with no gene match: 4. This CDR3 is CASSFRDRWNTEAFF. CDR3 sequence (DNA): TGTGCCAGCAGCTTCCGGGACAGGTGGAACACTGAAGCTTTCTTT.

The CDR3 DNA is TGTGCCATCCAAGGGGCGGGGGATACGCAGTATTTT. This gives the protein CAIQGAGDTQYF. The chain carries TRBV10-3 and TRBJ2-3, with D tentatively TRBD2 (6 bases). Trimming took 8 bases from V and 6 from J, leaving 12 bases between them. This CDR3 has 12 amino acids. Germline-derived CDR1 and CDR2 are ENHRY and SYGVKD.

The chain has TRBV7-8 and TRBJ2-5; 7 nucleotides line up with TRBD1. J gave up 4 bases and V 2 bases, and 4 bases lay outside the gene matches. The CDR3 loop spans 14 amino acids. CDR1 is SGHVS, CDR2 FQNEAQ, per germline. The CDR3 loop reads CASSLSQGRETQYF. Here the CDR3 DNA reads TGTGCCAGCAGCTTATCACAGGGGAGAGAGACCCAGTACTTC. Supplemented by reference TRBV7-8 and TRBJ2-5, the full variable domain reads GAGVSQSPRYKVAKRGQDVALRCDPISGHVSLFWYQQALGQGPEFLTYFQNEAQLDKSGLPSDRFFAERPEGSVSTLKIQRTQQEDSAVYLCASSLSQGRETQYFGPGTRLLVL.

The CDR3 loop is CASSLGTEFNSPLHF. The DNA of the CDR3 is TGTGCCAGCAGCTTGGGGACAGAATTTAATTCACCCCTCCACTTT. This chain connects TRBV5-4 to TRBJ1-6, with D maybe TRBD1 (6 bases). This CDR3 spans 15 amino acids. Germline assignment: CDR1 SGHNT and CDR2 YYREEE (reference sequence). Deletions cut 0 bases from V and 6 bases from J, with 10 bases between. Supplemented by reference TRBV5-4 and TRBJ1-6, the full variable domain reads ETGVTQSPTHLIKTRGQQVTLRCSSQSGHNTVSWYQQALGQGPQFIFQYYREEENGRGNFPPRFSGLQFPNYSSELNVNALELDDSALYLCASSLGTEFNSPLHFGNGTRLTVT.

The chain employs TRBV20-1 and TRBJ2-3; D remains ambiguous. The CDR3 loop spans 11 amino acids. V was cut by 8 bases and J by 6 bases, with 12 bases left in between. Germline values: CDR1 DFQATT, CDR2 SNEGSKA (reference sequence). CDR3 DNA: TGCAGTATCAGTTATCGCGATACGCAGTATTTT. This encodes CSISYRDTQYF.

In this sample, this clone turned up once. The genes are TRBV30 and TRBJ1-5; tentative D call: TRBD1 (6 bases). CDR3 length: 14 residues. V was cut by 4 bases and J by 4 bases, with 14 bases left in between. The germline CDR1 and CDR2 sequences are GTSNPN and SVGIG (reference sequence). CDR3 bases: TGTGCCTGGAATACCGGGACACAGAATCAGCCCCAGCATTTT. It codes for CAWNTGTQNQPQHF.

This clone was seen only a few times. CDR3 sequence: CASSPTGSDAFF. The CDR3 region has the DNA TGTGCCAGCAGCCCCACAGGGTCCGATGCTTTCTTT. The rearrangement links TRBV6-5 to TRBJ1-1; possible D gene TRBD1, 6 bases. The CDR3 totals 12 residues. Germline CDR1 reads MNHEY; CDR2 reads SVGAGI. Trimming stripped 6 bases from V and 11 bases from J, with 16 bases between.

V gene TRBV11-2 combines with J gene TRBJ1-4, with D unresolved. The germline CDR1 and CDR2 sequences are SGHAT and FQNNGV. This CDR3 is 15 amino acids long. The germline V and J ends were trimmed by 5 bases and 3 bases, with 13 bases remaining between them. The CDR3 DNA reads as TGTGCCAGCAGCCCCAGTATCTTGGCTAATGAAAAACTGTTTTTT. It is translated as CASSPSILANEKLFF.

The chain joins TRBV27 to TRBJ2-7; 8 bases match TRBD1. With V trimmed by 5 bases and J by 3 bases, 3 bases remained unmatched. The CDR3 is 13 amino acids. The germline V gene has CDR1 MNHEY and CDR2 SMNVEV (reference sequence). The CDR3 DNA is TGTGCCAGCAGTCGGACAGGGTTCTACGAGCAGTACTTC. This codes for CASSRTGFYEQYF.

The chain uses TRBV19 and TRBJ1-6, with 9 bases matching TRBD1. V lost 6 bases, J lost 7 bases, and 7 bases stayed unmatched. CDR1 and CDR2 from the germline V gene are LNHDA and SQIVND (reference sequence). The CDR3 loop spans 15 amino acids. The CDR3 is CASSLRDRVNSPLHF. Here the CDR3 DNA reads TGTGCCAGTAGCCTCCGGGACAGGGTAAATTCACCCCTCCACTTT.

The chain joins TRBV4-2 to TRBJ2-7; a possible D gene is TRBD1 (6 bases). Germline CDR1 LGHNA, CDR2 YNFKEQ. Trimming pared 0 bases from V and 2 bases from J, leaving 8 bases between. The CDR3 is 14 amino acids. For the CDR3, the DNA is TGTGCCAGCAGCCAAGAAGACAGGACCTACGAGCAGTACTTC. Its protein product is CASSQEDRTYEQYF.

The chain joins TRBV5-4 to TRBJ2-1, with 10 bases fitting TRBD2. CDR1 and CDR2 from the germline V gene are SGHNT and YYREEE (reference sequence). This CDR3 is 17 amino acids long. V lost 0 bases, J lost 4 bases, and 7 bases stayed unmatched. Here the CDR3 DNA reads TGTGCCAGCAGCTTGGTAGCGGGGGGCCCTACTTACAATGAGCAGTTCTTC. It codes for CASSLVAGGPTYNEQFF. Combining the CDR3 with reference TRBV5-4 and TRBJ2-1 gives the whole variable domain ETGVTQSPTHLIKTRGQQVTLRCSSQSGHNTVSWYQQALGQGPQFIFQYYREEENGRGNFPPRFSGLQFPNYSSELNVNALELDDSALYLCASSLVAGGPTYNEQFFGPGTRLTVL.

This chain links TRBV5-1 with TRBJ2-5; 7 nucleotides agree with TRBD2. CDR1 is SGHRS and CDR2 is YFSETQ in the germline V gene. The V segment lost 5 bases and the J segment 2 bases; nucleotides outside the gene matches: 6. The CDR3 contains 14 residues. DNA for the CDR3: TGCGCCAGCAGTCGTCTAGCGGTACAAGAGACCCAGTACTTC. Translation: CASSRLAVQETQYF.

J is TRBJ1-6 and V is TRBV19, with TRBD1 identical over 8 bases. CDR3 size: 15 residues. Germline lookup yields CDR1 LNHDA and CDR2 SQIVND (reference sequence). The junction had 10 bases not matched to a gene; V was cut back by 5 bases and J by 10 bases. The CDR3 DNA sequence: TGTGCCAGTAGTTCGGCCGGACAGGGTCAATCACCCCTCCACTTT. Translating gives CASSSAGQGQSPLHF.

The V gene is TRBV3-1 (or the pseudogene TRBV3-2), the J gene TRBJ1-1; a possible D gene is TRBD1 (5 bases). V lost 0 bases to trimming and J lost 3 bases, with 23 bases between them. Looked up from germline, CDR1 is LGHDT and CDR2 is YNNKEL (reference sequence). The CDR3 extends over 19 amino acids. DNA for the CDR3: TGTGCCAGCAGCCAAGATATAGTTACAGGCAATCTTCAGGACACTGAAGCTTTCTTT. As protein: CASSQDIVTGNLQDTEAFF.

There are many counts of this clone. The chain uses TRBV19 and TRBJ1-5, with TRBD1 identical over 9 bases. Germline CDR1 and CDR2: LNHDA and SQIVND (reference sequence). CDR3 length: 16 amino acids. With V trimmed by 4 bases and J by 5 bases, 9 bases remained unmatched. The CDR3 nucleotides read TGTGCCAGTAGTAAGGGGGGACAGGGACGGGATCAGCCCCAGCATTTT. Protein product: CASSKGGQGRDQPQHF.

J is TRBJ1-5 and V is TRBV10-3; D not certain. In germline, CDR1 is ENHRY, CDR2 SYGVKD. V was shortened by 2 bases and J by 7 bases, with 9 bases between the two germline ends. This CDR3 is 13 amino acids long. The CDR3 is CAISEAEGQPQHF. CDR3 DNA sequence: TGTGCCATCAGTGAGGCAGAGGGACAGCCCCAGCATTTT.

CDR3 in DNA: TGTGCCAGTATGTTGCAGGGAAGTTACATGAACACTGAAGCTTTCTTT. Translating it yields CASMLQGSYMNTEAFF. J is TRBJ1-1 and V is TRBV19; TRBD1 is a possible D gene (5 bases). The length of the CDR3 is 16 residues. V lost 7 bases and J lost 0, with 18 bases in between. Germline V gene lookup returns CDR1 LNHDA and CDR2 SQIVND (reference sequence).